This TCR beta chain was retrieved from a study of CD8+CD57+ T cells in acquired aplastic anemia. V lost 5 bases to trimming and J lost 3 bases; unmatched junction nucleotides: 6. This CDR3 contains 14 residues. Germline V lookup: CDR1 DFQATT, CDR2 SNEGSKA (reference sequence). CDR3 and TCR beta VDJ profiling relied on a genomic DNA template. TCRdb reprocessed the reads with MiXCR, giving one entry per CDR3 protein. Of under 200,000 distinct CDR3 sequences listed, about 45% were seen once; the top ten hold approximately 3%. Selection for sequencing was limited to patients who had shown CD8+CD57+ cell expansion by flow cytometry. Concerning this clonotype: Its antigen is not identified.

Regarding the study as a whole: In CD8+ cells, Simpson's diversity showed no significant difference between patients and controls.

Material: sorted CD4+, CD8+, or CD8+CD57+ T cells (not recorded which) from PBMCs. The chain combines TRBV20-1 with TRBJ2-7; 11 bases match TRBD1. The TCR comes from a human donor with aplastic anemia. In DNA form, the CDR3 reads TGCAGTGCTTATCCGGGACAGGGGGTCTACGAGCAGTACTTC. Its protein product is CSAYPGQGVYEQYF.